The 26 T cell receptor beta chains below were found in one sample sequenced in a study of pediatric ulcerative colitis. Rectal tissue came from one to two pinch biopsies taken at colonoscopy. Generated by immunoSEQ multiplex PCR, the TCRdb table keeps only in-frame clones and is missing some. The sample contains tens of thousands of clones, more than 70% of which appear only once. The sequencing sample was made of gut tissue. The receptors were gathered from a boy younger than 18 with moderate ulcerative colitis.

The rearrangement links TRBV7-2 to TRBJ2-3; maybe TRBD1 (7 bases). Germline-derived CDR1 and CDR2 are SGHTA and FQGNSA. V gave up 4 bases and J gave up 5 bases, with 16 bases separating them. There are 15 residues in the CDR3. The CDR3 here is CASSWPHRGGDTQYF. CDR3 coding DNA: TGTGCCAGCAGCTGGCCCCACAGGGGAGGAGATACGCAGTATTTT. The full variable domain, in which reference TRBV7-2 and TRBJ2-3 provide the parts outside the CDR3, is GAGVSQSPSNKVTEKGKDVELRCDPISGHTALYWYRQSLGQGLEFLIYFQGNSAPDKSGLPSDRFSAERTGGSVSTLTIQRTQQEDSAVYLCASSWPHRGGDTQYFGPGTRLTVL.

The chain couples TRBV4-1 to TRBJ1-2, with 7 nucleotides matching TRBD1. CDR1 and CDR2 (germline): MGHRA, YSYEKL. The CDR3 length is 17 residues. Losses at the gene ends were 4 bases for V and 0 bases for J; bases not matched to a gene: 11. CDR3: CASSLLHSGTANYGYTF. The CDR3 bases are TGCGCCAGCAGCCTCCTGCATTCAGGGACAGCTAACTATGGCTACACCTTC.

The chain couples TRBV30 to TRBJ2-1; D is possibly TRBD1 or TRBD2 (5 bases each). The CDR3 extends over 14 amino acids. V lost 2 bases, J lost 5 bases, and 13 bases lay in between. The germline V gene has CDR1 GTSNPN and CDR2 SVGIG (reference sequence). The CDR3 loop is CAWSWGLVDNEQFF. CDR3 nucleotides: TGTGCCTGGAGTTGGGGGTTAGTTGACAATGAGCAGTTCTTC.

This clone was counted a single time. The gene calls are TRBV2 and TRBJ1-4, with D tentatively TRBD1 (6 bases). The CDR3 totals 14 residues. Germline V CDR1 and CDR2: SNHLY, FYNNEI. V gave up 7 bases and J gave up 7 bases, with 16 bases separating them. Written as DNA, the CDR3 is TGTGCCAGCACTAGGCTGGGGGGGCGTGAAAAACTGTTTTTT. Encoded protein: CASTRLGGREKLFF.

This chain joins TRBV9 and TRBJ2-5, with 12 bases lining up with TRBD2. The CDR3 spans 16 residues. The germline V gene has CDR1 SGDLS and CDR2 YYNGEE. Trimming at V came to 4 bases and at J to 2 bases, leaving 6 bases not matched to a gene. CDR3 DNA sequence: TGTGCCAGCAGCCCTCGACTAGCGGGGGATCAAGAGACCCAGTACTTC. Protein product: CASSPRLAGDQETQYF.

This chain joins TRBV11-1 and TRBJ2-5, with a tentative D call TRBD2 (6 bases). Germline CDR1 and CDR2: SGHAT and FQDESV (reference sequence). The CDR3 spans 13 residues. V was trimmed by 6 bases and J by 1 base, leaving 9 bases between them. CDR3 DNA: TGTGCCAGCAGTCGGGGGACCCAAGAGACCCAGTACTTC. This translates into CASSRGTQETQYF.

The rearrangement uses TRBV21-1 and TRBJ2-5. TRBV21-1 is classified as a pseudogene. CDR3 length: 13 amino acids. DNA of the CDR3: TGTGCCGCAGGGAAGAGGGCGTTTGAGACCCAGTACTTC. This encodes CAAGKRAFETQYF.

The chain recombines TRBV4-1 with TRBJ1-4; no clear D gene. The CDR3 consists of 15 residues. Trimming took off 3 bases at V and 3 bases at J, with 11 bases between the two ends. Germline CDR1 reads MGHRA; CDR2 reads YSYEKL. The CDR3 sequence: CASSQDGGPNEKLFF. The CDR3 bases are TGCGCCAGCAGCCAGGACGGTGGACCTAATGAAAAACTGTTTTTT.

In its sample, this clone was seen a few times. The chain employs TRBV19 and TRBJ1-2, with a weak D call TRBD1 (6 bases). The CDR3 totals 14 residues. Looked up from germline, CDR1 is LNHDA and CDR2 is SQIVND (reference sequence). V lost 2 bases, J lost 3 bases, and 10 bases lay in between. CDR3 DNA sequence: TGTGCCAGTAGTATATTCAACAGGGACTATGGCTACACCTTC. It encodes CASSIFNRDYGYTF.

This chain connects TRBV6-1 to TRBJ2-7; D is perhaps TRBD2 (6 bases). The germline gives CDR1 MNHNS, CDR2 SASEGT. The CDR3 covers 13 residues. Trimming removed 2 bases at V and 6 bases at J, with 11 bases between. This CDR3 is CASSERGGREQYF. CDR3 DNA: TGTGCCAGCAGTGAAAGAGGAGGGCGCGAGCAGTACTTC.

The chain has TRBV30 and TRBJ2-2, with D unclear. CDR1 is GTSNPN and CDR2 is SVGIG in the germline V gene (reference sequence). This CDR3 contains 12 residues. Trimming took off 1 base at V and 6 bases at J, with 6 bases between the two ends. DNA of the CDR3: TGTGCCTGGAGTGATTTGGCCGGGGAGCTGTTTTTT. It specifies CAWSDLAGELFF. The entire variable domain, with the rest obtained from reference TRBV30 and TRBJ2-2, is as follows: SQTIHQWPATLVQPVGSPLSLECTVEGTSNPNLYWYRQAAGRGLQLLFYSVGIGQISSEVPQNLSASRPQDRQFILSSKKLLLSDSGFYLCAWSDLAGELFFGEGSRLTVL.

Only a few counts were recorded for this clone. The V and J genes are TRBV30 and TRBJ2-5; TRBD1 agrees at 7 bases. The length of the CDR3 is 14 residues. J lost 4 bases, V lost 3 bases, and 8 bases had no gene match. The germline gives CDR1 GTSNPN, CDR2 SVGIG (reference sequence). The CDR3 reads CAWSLQGRRETQYF. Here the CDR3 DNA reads TGTGCCTGGAGCTTACAGGGGCGGAGAGAGACCCAGTACTTC.

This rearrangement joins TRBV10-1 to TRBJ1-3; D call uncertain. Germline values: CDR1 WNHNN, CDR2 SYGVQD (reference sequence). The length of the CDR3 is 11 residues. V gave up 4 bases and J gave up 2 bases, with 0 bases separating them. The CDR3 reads CASSAGNTIYF. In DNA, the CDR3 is TGCGCCAGCAGTGCTGGAAACACCATATATTTT.

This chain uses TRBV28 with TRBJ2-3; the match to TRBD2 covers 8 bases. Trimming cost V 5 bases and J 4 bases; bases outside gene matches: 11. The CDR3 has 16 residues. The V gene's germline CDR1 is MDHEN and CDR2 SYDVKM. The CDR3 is CASSLPSISGADTQYF. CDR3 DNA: TGTGCCAGCAGTCTCCCTAGCATTAGCGGGGCAGATACGCAGTATTTT.

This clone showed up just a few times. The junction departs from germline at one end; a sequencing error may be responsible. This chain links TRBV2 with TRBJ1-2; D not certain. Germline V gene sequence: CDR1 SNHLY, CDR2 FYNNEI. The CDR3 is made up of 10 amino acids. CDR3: CASSVELQRF. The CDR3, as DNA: TGTGCCAGCAGTGTGGAGCTGCAACGCTTC.

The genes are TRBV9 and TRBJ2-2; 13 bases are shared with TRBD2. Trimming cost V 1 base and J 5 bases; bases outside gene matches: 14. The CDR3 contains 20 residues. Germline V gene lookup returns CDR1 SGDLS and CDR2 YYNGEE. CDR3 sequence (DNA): TGTGCCAGCAGCGTAAGGACTAGCGGGAGAGGAGTTTTAGCAACCGGGGAGCTGTTTTTT. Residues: CASSVRTSGRGVLATGELFF. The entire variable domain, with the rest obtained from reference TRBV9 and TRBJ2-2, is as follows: DSGVTQTPKHLITATGQRVTLRCSPRSGDLSVYWYQQSLDQGLQFLIQYYNGEERAKGNILERFSAQQFPDLHSELNLSSLELGDSALYFCASSVRTSGRGVLATGELFFGEGSRLTVL.

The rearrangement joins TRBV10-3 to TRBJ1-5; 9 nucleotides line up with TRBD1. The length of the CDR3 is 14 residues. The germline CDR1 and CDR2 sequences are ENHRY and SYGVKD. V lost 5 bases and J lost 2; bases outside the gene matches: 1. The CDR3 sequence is CAISTGGGNQPQHF. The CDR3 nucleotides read TGTGCCATCAGTACAGGGGGCGGCAATCAGCCCCAGCATTTT.

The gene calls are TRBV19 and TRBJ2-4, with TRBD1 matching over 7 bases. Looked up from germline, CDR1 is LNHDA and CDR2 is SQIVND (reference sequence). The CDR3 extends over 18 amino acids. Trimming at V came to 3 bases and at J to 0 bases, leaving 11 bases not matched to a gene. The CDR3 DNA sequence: TGTGCCAGTAGTATTGGAAGGGCAGGGGGTATAGCCAAAAACATTCAGTACTTC. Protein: CASSIGRAGGIAKNIQYF.

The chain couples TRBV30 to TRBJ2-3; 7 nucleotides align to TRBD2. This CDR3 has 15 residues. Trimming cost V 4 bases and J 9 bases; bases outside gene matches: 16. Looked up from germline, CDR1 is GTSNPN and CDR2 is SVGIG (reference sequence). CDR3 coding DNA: TGTGCCTGGACCCCTGGGGGGGGAGGATCGGAGACGCAGTATTTT. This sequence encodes CAWTPGGGGSETQYF.

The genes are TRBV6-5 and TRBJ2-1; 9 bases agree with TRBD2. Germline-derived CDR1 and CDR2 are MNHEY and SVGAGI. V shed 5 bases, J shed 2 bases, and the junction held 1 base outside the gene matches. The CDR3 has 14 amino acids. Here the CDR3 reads CASSGGGAYNEQFF. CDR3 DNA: TGTGCCAGCAGTGGCGGGGGGGCCTACAATGAGCAGTTCTTC.

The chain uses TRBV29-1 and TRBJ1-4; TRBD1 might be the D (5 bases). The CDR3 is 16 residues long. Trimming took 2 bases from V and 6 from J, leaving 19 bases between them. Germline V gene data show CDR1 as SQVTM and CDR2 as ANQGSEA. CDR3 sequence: CSVESPGRGPHEKLFF. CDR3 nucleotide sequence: TGCAGCGTTGAATCCCCAGGTCGGGGACCCCATGAAAAACTGTTTTTT.

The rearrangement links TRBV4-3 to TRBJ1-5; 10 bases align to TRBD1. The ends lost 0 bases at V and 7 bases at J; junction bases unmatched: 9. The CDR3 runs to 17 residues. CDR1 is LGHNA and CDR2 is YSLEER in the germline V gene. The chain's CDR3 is CASSQDGAGQGRQPQHF. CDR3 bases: TGCGCCAGCAGCCAAGATGGTGCGGGACAGGGGAGACAGCCCCAGCATTTT.

CDR3 loop: CASSSRVVEAGELFF. The CDR3 nucleotides are TGTGCCAGCAGCTCCAGGGTGGTGGAGGCCGGGGAGCTGTTTTTT. V usage is TRBV11-3 and J usage is TRBJ2-2, with D perhaps TRBD1 or TRBD2 (5 bases each). The CDR3 extends over 15 amino acids. Germline V lookup: CDR1 SGHNT, CDR2 YENEEA. V was trimmed by 4 bases and J by 6 bases, leaving 15 bases between them.

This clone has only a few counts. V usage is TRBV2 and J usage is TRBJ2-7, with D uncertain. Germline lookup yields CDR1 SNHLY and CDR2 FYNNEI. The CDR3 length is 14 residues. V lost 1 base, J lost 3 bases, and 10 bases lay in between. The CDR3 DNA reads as TGTGCCAGCAGTGAAGTTACAGTGTACTACGAGCAGTACTTC. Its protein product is CASSEVTVYYEQYF.

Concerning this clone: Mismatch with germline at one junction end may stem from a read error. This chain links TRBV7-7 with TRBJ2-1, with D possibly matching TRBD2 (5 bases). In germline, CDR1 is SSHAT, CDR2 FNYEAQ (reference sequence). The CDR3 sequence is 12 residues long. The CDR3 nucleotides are TGTGCCAGCAGCCCAGACTACATTGAGCAGTTCTTC. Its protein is CASSPDYIEQFF. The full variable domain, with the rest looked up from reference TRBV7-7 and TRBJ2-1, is GAGVSQSPRYKVTKRGQDVTLRCDPISSHATLYWYQQALGQGPEFLTYFNYEAQPDKSGLPSDRFSAERPEGSISTLTIQRTEQRDSAMYRCASSPDYIEQFFGPGTRLTVL.

The CDR3 bases are TGTGCCAGCAGCGTATCTGCGACTAGTGCCTACAATGAGCAGTTCTTC. Protein sequence: CASSVSATSAYNEQFF. The chain combines TRBV9 with TRBJ2-1; D perhaps matches TRBD2 (6 bases). CDR1 SGDLS and CDR2 YYNGEE come from the germline V gene. The CDR3 has 16 residues. V was cut by 1 base and J by 2 bases, with 13 bases left in between. Complete variable domain (other parts from reference TRBV9 and TRBJ2-1): DSGVTQTPKHLITATGQRVTLRCSPRSGDLSVYWYQQSLDQGLQFLIQYYNGEERAKGNILERFSAQQFPDLHSELNLSSLELGDSALYFCASSVSATSAYNEQFFGPGTRLTVL.